Below are 3 T cell receptor beta chains sequenced from a single sample in a study of T cells in Graves' hyperthyroidism and ophthalmopathy. TCR beta CDR3 regions were amplified from RNA transcripts. The primer set for the first-round RT-PCR of the TCR CDR3 was HTBI. MiXCR, run by TCRdb on the multiplex PCR reads, gives a single entry per CDR3 protein. The sample yields approximately 260,000 distinct CDR3 sequences, over 12% seen once. The specimen sequenced was blood. These receptors all come from a woman in her forties or fifties with Graves' hyperthyroidism that later progressed to Graves' ophthalmopathy.

In its sample, this clonotype was seen many times. The chain joins TRBV20-1 to TRBJ2-3; possible D gene TRBD1, 6 bases. The germline V and J ends were trimmed by 1 base and 5 bases, with 16 bases remaining between them. Per germline, CDR1 DFQATT and CDR2 SNEGSKA (reference sequence). This CDR3 region has 15 residues. The CDR3 DNA is TGCAGTGCTAGAGGGAACAGGGCATCGGGAGATACGCAGTATTTT. Residues: CSARGNRASGDTQYF.

The table lists this clonotype with many counts. The chain has TRBV28 and TRBJ1-6; D remains ambiguous. Trimming left V 11 bases short and J 13 bases short, with 24 bases between. The CDR3 length is 14 residues. CDR1 is MDHEN, CDR2 SYDVKM, per germline. This CDR3 is CAGSTALSIQPLHF. The CDR3 DNA is TGTGCCGGATCAACTGCTCTATCTATTCAGCCCCTCCACTTT.

The rearrangement links TRBV30 to TRBJ2-7, with 7 bases identical to TRBD1. The CDR3 runs to 13 residues. Germline CDR1 GTSNPN, CDR2 SVGIG (reference sequence). V dropped 0 bases and J dropped 7; count of bases not matched to a gene: 6. CDR3 in DNA: TGTGCCTGGAGTGTACGGGCAGGGGGAGAGCAGTACTTC. Protein: CAWSVRAGGEQYF.